The following is a TCR beta chain sequence with its context. Which antigen it targets is not known. No per-base quality is available; no much larger clone lies one base away. This record belongs to a study of T cells in Graves' hyperthyroidism and ophthalmopathy (dated by TCRdb to between 2018 and 2021). About the study as a whole: Peripheral blood samples were taken at the time of initial diagnosis, prior to any treatment. The paper reports TCR Vbeta CDR3 sequencing of more than 120 peripheral blood samples: over 40 ophthalmopathy, under 80 hyperthyroidism and around 17 progressor patients. TCR V-J signatures able to tell the groups apart were searched for in a discovery cohort of 90 to 100 patients, of whom under 45 had Graves' ophthalmopathy and about 60 had stable Graves' hyperthyroidism. The study also compared thyroid tissue and blood T-cell repertoires from more than five Graves' hyperthyroidism patients. An independent validation cohort of some 18 hyperthyroidism patients and 17 patients who later progressed to ophthalmopathy tested prospective prediction of ophthalmopathy. Once sampling was done, hyperthyroidism patients were given methimazole at a starting dose of 30 mg daily, whereas ophthalmopathy patients were given high-dose intravenous methylprednisolone. For training and testing, the approximately 92 patients in the discovery cohort were randomly divided in a 7:3 ratio. Study-wide conclusions, independent of this receptor: In validation, the model predicted progression to ophthalmopathy with about 71% sensitivity and about 72% specificity, a median of about 6 months before onset. A 13 V-J signature model separated ophthalmopathy from stable hyperthyroidism, with about 90% sensitivity and 81.08% specificity in cross-validation and 80%/75% in testing. Blood samples also contained most of the expanded thyroid clonotypes (frequency above 0.001), which suggests that blood repertoires may reflect thyroid immune responses. Sample size was not statistically predetermined, and investigators were not blinded to group allocation.

Hyperthyroidism patients were newly diagnosed, with disease duration under 2 months, and aged 18 to 65 years. The study excluded patients with uncontrolled infections, other autoimmune diseases, pregnancy or lactation. Diagnoses relied on clinical symptoms, serum thyroxine and TRAb, thyroid ultrasound and orbital computed tomography. Blood from progressor patients was collected at the time of first diagnosis with hyperthyroidism, before any ophthalmopathy symptoms had appeared. PBMCs were separated from approximately 10 ml of fresh peripheral blood using Ficoll-Paque density gradient centrifugation. Progressor patients were first diagnosed with Graves' hyperthyroidism and then developed ophthalmopathy during follow-up. Trizol reagent was used to extract total RNA, and RNA quality was then checked on an Agilent 2100 Bioanalyzer. Amplification of TCR beta CDR3 regions was carried out from RNA transcripts. A first-round RT-PCR of the TCR CDR3 used the HTBI primer set with the Qiagen OneStep RT-PCR kit. Libraries were constructed in a second round of multiplex PCR, after which size selection and purification were performed. The libraries were sequenced on an Illumina HiSeq2000 using paired-end 100 bp reads. The original methods were these. SOAPnuke was used to process the raw data, throwing out any read that contained adapters or uncalled bases, had a mean Phred below 15, or lacked an exact constant-primer or identifier match. High-quality paired reads were merged using COPE v1.2.5, and each unique nucleotide sequence was defined as a clonotype. Clonotypes were aligned to IMGT TRBV, TRBD and TRBJ reference segments using MiTCR v1.1. Only V-J combinations with frequency above 0.0001, covering 98% to 99.2% of repertoires, were analysed. The TCS score was defined as the ratio of F50 (clonal expansion) to E x V (chaos), calculated using BLOSUM62-based TCRdist between CDR3 peptides within each V-J. Welch's t-statistics and random forest reduced 500 to 650 V-J features to some 14, which were used in a naive Bayes classifier (R e1071). TCRdb trimmed public reads at Q25 via fastp, called clones via MiXCR and kept in-frame beta chains. Records with the same CDR3 protein are collapsed into one entry carrying the most frequent genes and DNA. None of the V and J calls come from the authors' own analysis; TCRdb made them. In all, the sample holds 280,000 or so distinct CDR3 sequences, and about 16% of those were seen once. 30% of the sample rests with the top ten.

This receptor was obtained from a woman aged 45-65 years with Graves' hyperthyroidism that later progressed to Graves' ophthalmopathy. Sequencing was done on a sample of blood.

The nucleotides are TGCAGTGCTAGAGTTGGGGCGTCCTCCTACGAGCAGTACTTC. This yields the protein CSARVGASSYEQYF. The sequence is built from TRBV20-1 and TRBJ2-7; the D region possibly corresponds to TRBD1 (5 bases align). V drops 1 base and J drops 0 bases, leaving 10 bases in between. The CDR3 goes from the cysteine to the phenylalanine over 14 residues. Of all the DNA, just the CDR3 is kept, 42 bases in frame from base 1. In the germline V gene (reference sequence), CDR1 corresponds to DFQATT and CDR2 to SNEGSKA.